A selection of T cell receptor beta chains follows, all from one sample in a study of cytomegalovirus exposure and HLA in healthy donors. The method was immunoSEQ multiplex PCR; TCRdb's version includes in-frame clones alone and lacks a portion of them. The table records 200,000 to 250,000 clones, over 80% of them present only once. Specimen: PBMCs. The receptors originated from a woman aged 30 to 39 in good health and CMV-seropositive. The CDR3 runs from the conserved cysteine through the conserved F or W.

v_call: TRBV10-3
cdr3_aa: CAIKPGPPYEQYF

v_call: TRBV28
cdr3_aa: CASKAGSYEQYF

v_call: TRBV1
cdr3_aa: CTSSQGLVRQLPYEQYF

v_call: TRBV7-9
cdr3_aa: CASSLLSGGLNEKLFF

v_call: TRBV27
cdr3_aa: CASSFQGSTDTQYF

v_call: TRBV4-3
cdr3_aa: CASSQDQGSNEKLFF

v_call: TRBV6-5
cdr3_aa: CASRAGREAFF

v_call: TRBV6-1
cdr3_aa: CASSEAGPGTFEAFF

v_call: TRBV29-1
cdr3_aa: CSVRTGKVTEAFF

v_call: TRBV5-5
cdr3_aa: CASSRAGGTGLEYGYTF

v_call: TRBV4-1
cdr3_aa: CASSQSGQYQETQYF

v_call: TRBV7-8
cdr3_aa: CASSSTSGQETQYF

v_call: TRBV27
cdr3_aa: CASSLSGGSLETQYF

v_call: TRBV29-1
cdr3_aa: CSVEEPFALYGYTF

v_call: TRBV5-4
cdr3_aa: CASSLRTGASYEQYF

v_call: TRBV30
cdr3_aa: CAWRIRQGARNEQYF

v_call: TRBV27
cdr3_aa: CASSFYNEQFF

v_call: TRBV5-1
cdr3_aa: CASSLVGPDNEQFF

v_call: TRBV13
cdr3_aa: CASSKGRTGQVLFF

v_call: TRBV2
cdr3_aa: CASSEVTSGHPQYF

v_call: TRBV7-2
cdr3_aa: CASSLGGPYEQYF

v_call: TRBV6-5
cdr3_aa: CASSYWGGHKNTEAFF

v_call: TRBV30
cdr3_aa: CASRGGLNTEAFF

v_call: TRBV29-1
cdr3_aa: CSVRPRSGAYEQYF

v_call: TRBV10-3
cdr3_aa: CAIMDSPNTEAFF

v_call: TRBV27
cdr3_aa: CASSLARNTEAFF